A single sample gave rise to the 15 T cell receptor beta chains below, sequenced in a study of shared clonotypes between healthy human individuals. The table came from immunoSEQ multiplex PCR; TCRdb's copy has only in-frame clones and leaves some out. The sample has some 800,000 clones, around 92% seen once; the top ten hold 24%. Naive CD8 cells, CD45RO-negative and positively selected for CCR7, excluded terminally differentiated effector memory CD45RA+ cells. The sample taken for sequencing was naive CD8+ T cells sorted from blood. These receptors were obtained from a man aged 25-45 years in good health.

J is TRBJ1-4 and V is TRBV5-1, with 12 bases fitting TRBD1. The CDR3 extends over 15 amino acids. The V segment lost 6 bases and the J segment 8 bases; nucleotides outside the gene matches: 8. Germline-derived CDR1 and CDR2 are SGHRS and YFSETQ. CDR3 bases: TGCGCCAGCAAAAACGGGACAGGGGGCGTCGAAAAACTGTTTTTT. Encoded protein: CASKNGTGGVEKLFF.

V gene TRBV27 combines with J gene TRBJ2-3; D gene unclear. The V end lost 8 bases, the J end lost 5 bases, and 17 bases lay between the germline ends. This CDR3 spans 14 amino acids. Germline V gene sequence: CDR1 MNHEY, CDR2 SMNVEV (reference sequence). The CDR3 spells CASSFGLRRDTQYF. The CDR3, as DNA: TGTGCCAGCTCCTTCGGCCTAAGGAGAGATACGCAGTATTTT.

This sequence joins TRBV27 and TRBJ1-2, with 9 bases lining up with TRBD1. This CDR3 has 17 residues. Trimming at V came to 8 bases and at J to 6 bases, leaving 19 bases not matched to a gene. The germline V gene encodes CDR1 MNHEY and CDR2 SMNVEV (reference sequence). CDR3 in DNA: TGTGCCAGCTCCCAACTGGGTGCTTCAAGGACAGGGGATGGCTACACCTTC. This encodes CASSQLGASRTGDGYTF.

CDR3 region: CASSESLRRDPRLRAFF. For the CDR3, the DNA is TGTGCCAGCAGTGAAAGTTTGCGTAGGGACCCGAGGTTAAGAGCTTTCTTT. The chain joins TRBV2 to TRBJ1-1; perhaps TRBD1 as D (5 bases). V lost 2 bases, J lost 10 bases, and 26 bases lay in between. Looked up from germline, CDR1 is SNHLY and CDR2 is FYNNEI. The CDR3 has 17 amino acids.

The chain uses TRBV5-6 and TRBJ1-1; 7 bases line up with TRBD1. The CDR3 runs 15 residues. Germline V gene lookup returns CDR1 SGHDT and CDR2 YYEEEE. J was trimmed by 1 base and V by 0 bases; bases with no gene match: 3. The CDR3 reads CASSLEYRGNTEAFF. The CDR3 region has the DNA TGTGCCAGCAGCTTGGAATACAGGGGGAACACTGAAGCTTTCTTT.

The rearrangement uses TRBV27 and TRBJ2-1; D call uncertain. Trimming took 10 bases from V and 2 from J, leaving 15 bases between them. This CDR3 is 14 amino acids long. Germline V gene lookup returns CDR1 MNHEY and CDR2 SMNVEV (reference sequence). The CDR3 reads CATQSWEPYNEQFF. The CDR3 DNA follows: TGTGCCACCCAGTCGTGGGAACCCTACAATGAGCAGTTCTTC.

The table lists this clone with a count of one. The chain carries TRBV7-3 and TRBJ2-3; tentatively, D is TRBD1 or TRBD2 (5 bases each). V was shortened by 0 bases and J by 6 bases, with 10 bases between the two germline ends. The CDR3 is 14 residues long. The V gene's germline CDR1 is SGHTA and CDR2 FQGTGA. The CDR3 coding sequence is TGTGCCAGCAGCTTAACGGGGGTCTCCGATACGCAGTATTTT. This translates into CASSLTGVSDTQYF. The full variable domain, completed using reference TRBV7-3 and TRBJ2-3, is GAGVSQTPSNKVTEKGKYVELRCDPISGHTALYWYRQSLGQGPEFLIYFQGTGAADDSGLPNDRFFAVRPEGSVSTLKIQRTERGDSAVYLCASSLTGVSDTQYFGPGTRLTVL.

V is TRBV27 and J is TRBJ2-1; possibly TRBD2 for D (5 bases). Germline V gene sequence: CDR1 MNHEY, CDR2 SMNVEV (reference sequence). Trimming took 4 bases from V and 5 from J, leaving 12 bases between them. This CDR3 contains 14 residues. CDR3 in amino acids: CASSYRRAHNEQFF. The CDR3 coding sequence is TGTGCCAGCAGTTATCGGCGGGCCCACAATGAGCAGTTCTTC.

V and J are TRBV7-3 and TRBJ2-1; 9 bases line up with TRBD1. Trimming at V came to 4 bases and at J to 5 bases, leaving 6 bases not matched to a gene. The germline gives CDR1 SGHTA, CDR2 FQGTGA. The CDR3 is made up of 15 amino acids. CDR3 loop: CASSSGQGLDNEQFF. CDR3 coding DNA: TGTGCCAGCAGCTCGGGACAGGGCCTCGACAATGAGCAGTTCTTC.

The genes are TRBV7-9 and TRBJ2-1; D remains ambiguous. CDR1 and CDR2 from the germline V gene are SEHNR and FQNEAQ (reference sequence). CDR3 size: 12 residues. V lost 3 bases to trimming and J lost 13 bases, with 13 bases between them. CDR3 in amino acids: CASSLMPLKQFF. CDR3 bases: TGTGCCAGCAGCTTGATGCCCCTAAAACAGTTCTTC. The full variable domain, its missing parts supplied by reference TRBV7-9 and TRBJ2-1, is DTGVSQNPRHKITKRGQNVTFRCDPISEHNRLYWYRQTLGQGPEFLTYFQNEAQLEKSRLLSDRFSAERPKGSFSTLEIQRTEQGDSAMYLCASSLMPLKQFFGPGTRLTVL.

The chain employs TRBV4-3 and TRBJ2-3; D unclear. Germline CDR1 is LGHNA and CDR2 is YSLEER. This CDR3 contains 17 residues. V gave up 0 bases and J gave up 0 bases, with 13 bases separating them. The CDR3 DNA follows: TGCGCCAGCAGCCAAGATACGGCCCAGGCTAGCACAGATACGCAGTATTTT. This codes for CASSQDTAQASTDTQYF.

The V and J genes are TRBV4-3 and TRBJ2-1; D remains ambiguous. The CDR3 is 16 residues long. Germline V lookup: CDR1 LGHNA, CDR2 YSLEER. V was cut by 1 base and J by 9 bases, with 19 bases left in between. DNA for the CDR3: TGCGCCAGCAGCCAAGCGGAGTCGTCGGCCGCTATTGAGCAGTTCTTC. Residues: CASSQAESSAAIEQFF.

This chain joins TRBV5-1 and TRBJ2-3; TRBD2 matches 8 bases. The CDR3 extends over 17 amino acids. J gave up 3 bases and V 3 bases, and 12 bases lay outside the gene matches. Germline V CDR1 and CDR2: SGHRS, YFSETQ. The CDR3 reads CASSSTRAGAGTDTQYF. The CDR3 DNA reads as TGCGCCAGCAGCTCCACTCGAGCGGGAGCCGGGACAGATACGCAGTATTTT.

This clone has a single count. The chain couples TRBV7-8 to TRBJ2-5; D perhaps matches TRBD2 (6 bases). Germline CDR1 is SGHVS and CDR2 is FQNEAQ. This CDR3 region has 13 residues. V lost 1 base and J lost 3, with 6 bases in between. CDR3 nucleotide sequence: TGTGCCAGCAGCTTAGGGGAGGAAGAGACCCAGTACTTC. Translating it yields CASSLGEEETQYF.

The chain is built from TRBV7-6 and TRBJ1-1; D is ambiguous. The CDR3 loop spans 14 amino acids. Trimming left V 5 bases short and J 3 bases short, with 13 bases between. Germline V CDR1 and CDR2: SGHVS, FNYEAQ. CDR3: CASSTNIADTEAFF. CDR3 nucleotide sequence: TGTGCCAGCAGCACAAATATAGCGGACACTGAAGCTTTCTTT.